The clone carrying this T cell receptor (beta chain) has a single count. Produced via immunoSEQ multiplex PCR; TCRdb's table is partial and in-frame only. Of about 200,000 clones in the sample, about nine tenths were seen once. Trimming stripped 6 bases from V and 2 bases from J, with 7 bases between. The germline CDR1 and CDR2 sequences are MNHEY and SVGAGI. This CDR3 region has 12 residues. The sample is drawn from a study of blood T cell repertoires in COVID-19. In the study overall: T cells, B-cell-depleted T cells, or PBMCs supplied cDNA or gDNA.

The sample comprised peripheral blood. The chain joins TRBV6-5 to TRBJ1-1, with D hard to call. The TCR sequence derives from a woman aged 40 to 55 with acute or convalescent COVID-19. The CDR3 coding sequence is TGTGCCAGCAGGCGATTAAACACTGAAGCTTTCTTT. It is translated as CASRRLNTEAFF.